This T cell receptor (beta chain) was sequenced in a study of neurological immune-mediated disorders. This clonotype was counted ten times or more. The germline V gene encodes CDR1 SGHRS and CDR2 YFSETQ. The trim removed 6 bases at V and 0 bases at J, leaving 9 bases unmatched. This CDR3 contains 17 residues. Each CDR3 protein is one row after TCRdb ran MiXCR on the 5' RACE reads. The sample shows approximately 60,000 distinct CDR3 sequences, less than 5% of them seen only once. The TCR originated in a man aged 50-59 years with multiple sclerosis. Sequencing was done on a sample of PBMCs. The gene calls are TRBV5-1 and TRBJ2-7; 13 positions agree with TRBD2. In DNA form, the CDR3 reads TGCGCCAGCACGAGGACTAGCGGGAGTCTAAGCTCCTACGAGCAGTACTTC. Protein product: CASTRTSGSLSSYEQYF. The full variable domain, in which reference TRBV5-1 and TRBJ2-7 provide the parts outside the CDR3, is KAGVTQTPRYLIKTRGQQVTLSCSPISGHRSVSWYQQTPGQGLQFLFEYFSETQRNKGNFPGRFSGRQFSNSRSEMNVSTLELGDSALYLCASTRTSGSLSSYEQYFGPGTRLTVT.